This passage covers 19 T cell receptor beta chains from one sample sequenced in a study of shared clonotypes between healthy human individuals. Method: immunoSEQ multiplex PCR; TCRdb's copy keeps in-frame clones and lacks some. The sample lists about 1.1 million clones, about 80% occurring once. The material sequenced was memory CD4+ T cells from PBMCs. The subset here: CD45RA-negative fraction. Source of these receptors: a man between 18 and 29 years old in good health. Some clones in this sample may be carry-over from other donors' samples.

The chain couples TRBV7-2 to TRBJ1-2; D perhaps matches TRBD1 (5 bases). From germline, CDR1 is SGHTA and CDR2 FQGNSA. The CDR3 extends over 15 amino acids. V lost 0 bases to trimming and J lost 4 bases, with 12 bases between them. The CDR3 DNA reads TGTGCCAGCAGCTTAGCTGAGGCAGGGAGCTATGGCTACACCTTC. This encodes CASSLAEAGSYGYTF.

The chain uses TRBV9 and TRBJ1-2; the match to TRBD1 covers 8 bases. The CDR3 consists of 14 residues. Germline loops: CDR1 SGDLS, CDR2 YYNGEE. J was trimmed by 3 bases and V by 4 bases; bases with no gene match: 5. The CDR3 region is CASSRTGSDYGYTF. CDR3 DNA sequence: TGTGCCAGCAGCCGGACAGGGTCGGACTATGGCTACACCTTC.

The CDR3 sequence: CASSQSVFGPSGNTIYF. CDR3 sequence (DNA): TGTGCCAGCAGCCAGTCGGTGTTCGGGCCTTCTGGAAACACCATATATTTT. The chain recombines TRBV7-9 with TRBJ1-3; D is unresolved. Germline CDR1 is SEHNR and CDR2 is FQNEAQ (reference sequence). V gave up 5 bases and J gave up 1 base, with 18 bases separating them. The CDR3 runs to 17 residues.

The rearrangement joins TRBV5-1 to TRBJ2-3, with 11 bases fitting TRBD2. With V trimmed by 3 bases and J by 0 bases, 6 bases remained unmatched. This CDR3 region has 17 residues. In germline, CDR1 is SGHRS, CDR2 YFSETQ. CDR3 region: CASSSLSSGGSTDTQYF. DNA of the CDR3: TGCGCCAGCAGCTCCCTATCTAGCGGGGGGAGCACAGATACGCAGTATTTT.

This rearrangement joins TRBV28 to TRBJ2-1, with a tentative D call TRBD2 (5 bases). The V and J ends lost 8 bases and 12 bases respectively, with 14 bases between them. The CDR3 is made up of 11 amino acids. The germline gives CDR1 MDHEN, CDR2 SYDVKM. The DNA of the CDR3 is TGTGCCAGCGTCGGGGAAAGGGCGCAGTTCTTC. It is translated as CASVGERAQFF.

Note on this clone: Given a much more abundant clone one base away, this may be a read error. Other DNA sequences in the same sample also yield this CDR3. The V gene is TRBV7-8, the J gene TRBJ2-1; 15 bases agree with TRBD2. The CDR3 runs to 20 residues. Germline V gene lookup returns CDR1 SGHVS and CDR2 FQNEAQ. This chain's CDR3 is CASSLRAGTSGRSIPNEQFF. CDR3 nucleotides: TGCGCCAGCAGCTTACGGGCCGGGACTAGCGGGAGGAGTATACCCAATGAGCAGTTCTTC.

This clone turned up a few times. This chain uses TRBV28 with TRBJ1-2; tentatively, D is TRBD1 (5 bases). Trimming cost V 6 bases and J 6 bases, with 14 bases left between them. In germline, CDR1 is MDHEN, CDR2 SYDVKM. The CDR3 extends over 13 amino acids. The CDR3 is CASSSGGVNGYTF. Here the CDR3 DNA reads TGTGCCAGCAGCTCCGGAGGGGTTAATGGCTACACCTTC.

The genes are TRBV4-2 and TRBJ2-4; D is unclear. This CDR3 spans 14 amino acids. V was pared by 0 bases and J by 8 bases, with 11 bases between. The germline V gene encodes CDR1 LGHNA and CDR2 YNFKEQ. The CDR3 spells CASSQDPPGDIQYF. As DNA, the CDR3 is TGTGCCAGCAGCCAAGATCCCCCCGGAGACATTCAGTACTTC.

V is TRBV4-2 and J is TRBJ2-1; TRBD2 matches at 9 bases. Germline lookup yields CDR1 LGHNA and CDR2 YNFKEQ. Trimming cost V 4 bases and J 8 bases; bases outside gene matches: 12. CDR3 length equals 16 residues. CDR3 DNA: TGTGCCAGCAGCCTAGTAGCGGGAGTTTATCCCCATGAGCAGTTCTTC. Protein product: CASSLVAGVYPHEQFF.

V usage is TRBV10-3 and J usage is TRBJ2-6; 10 bases align to TRBD2. Germline values: CDR1 ENHRY, CDR2 SYGVKD. The CDR3 covers 17 residues. With V trimmed by 8 bases and J by 2 bases, 9 bases remained unmatched. DNA of the CDR3: TGTGCCATCGGACGTAGCGGGAGGAGTACTGGGGCCAACGTCCTGACTTTC. Protein: CAIGRSGRSTGANVLTF.

V usage is TRBV5-5 and J usage is TRBJ2-3, with 8 bases lining up with TRBD2. This CDR3 is 15 amino acids long. J was trimmed by 2 bases and V by 5 bases; bases with no gene match: 7. Germline V gene data show CDR1 as SGHKS and CDR2 as YYEKEE (reference sequence). CDR3 region: CASRPGRAITDTQYF. CDR3 DNA sequence: TGTGCCAGCAGGCCCGGGAGGGCCATCACAGATACGCAGTATTTT. Together with reference TRBV5-5 and TRBJ2-3, the CDR3 gives the full variable domain: DAGVTQSPTHLIKTRGQQVTLRCSPISGHKSVSWYQQVLGQGPQFIFQYYEKEERGRGNFPDRFSARQFPNYSSELNVNALLLGDSALYLCASRPGRAITDTQYFGPGTRLTVL.

CDR3 residues: CASSLRQNEKLFF. The CDR3 region has the DNA TGTGCCAGCAGCTTAAGGCAAAATGAAAAACTGTTTTTT. The genes are TRBV5-5 and TRBJ1-4; D is unresolved. V was trimmed by 2 bases and J by 5 bases, leaving 7 bases between them. From germline, CDR1 is SGHKS and CDR2 YYEKEE (reference sequence). CDR3 length: 13 residues. Variable domain in full (rest from reference TRBV5-5 and TRBJ1-4): DAGVTQSPTHLIKTRGQQVTLRCSPISGHKSVSWYQQVLGQGPQFIFQYYEKEERGRGNFPDRFSARQFPNYSSELNVNALLLGDSALYLCASSLRQNEKLFFGSGTQLSVL.

V usage is TRBV2 and J usage is TRBJ2-4, with no clear D. The CDR3 runs to 14 residues. Trimming took off 3 bases at V and 0 bases at J, with 6 bases between the two ends. Germline CDR1 reads SNHLY; CDR2 reads FYNNEI. The CDR3 loop is CASSETGAKNIQYF. The CDR3 coding sequence is TGTGCCAGCAGTGAGACGGGAGCCAAAAACATTCAGTACTTC.

A note on this clone: Other DNA sequences in this sample translate to the same CDR3. The rearrangement uses TRBV20-1 and TRBJ2-5; D gene ambiguous. CDR3 length: 10 residues. The V end was cut by 4 bases, the J end by 4 bases, with 4 bases between. Germline lookup yields CDR1 DFQATT and CDR2 SNEGSKA (reference sequence). CDR3 protein: CSATIETQYF. CDR3 sequence (DNA): TGCAGTGCTACGATAGAGACCCAGTACTTC.

In regard to this clone: The sample has other DNA sequences that encode this CDR3 too. The chain is built from TRBV19 and TRBJ2-1; 13 bases line up with TRBD2. The trim removed 5 bases at V and 3 bases at J, leaving 4 bases unmatched. This CDR3 contains 16 residues. Germline CDR1 and CDR2: LNHDA and SQIVND (reference sequence). CDR3 nucleotide sequence: TGTGCCAGTAGTCCCCGGACTAGCGGGAGCTACAATGAGCAGTTCTTC. This sequence encodes CASSPRTSGSYNEQFF.

V and J are TRBV28 and TRBJ1-4, with TRBD1 as a possible D gene (5 bases). CDR1 is MDHEN and CDR2 is SYDVKM in the germline V gene. CDR3 length: 14 amino acids. The CDR3 region is CAHSLGTPNEKLFF. CDR3 nucleotide sequence: TGTGCGCACTCTTTAGGGACGCCTAATGAAAAACTGTTTTTT.

The chain carries TRBV30 and TRBJ2-7; D possibly uses TRBD1 or TRBD2 (6 bases each). V shed 4 bases and J shed 5 bases, with 21 bases lying between them. In germline, CDR1 is GTSNPN, CDR2 SVGIG (reference sequence). This CDR3 comprises 15 residues. The CDR3 sequence: CAWKRGGTPSNEQYF. DNA of the CDR3: TGTGCCTGGAAGAGAGGGGGGACCCCTAGCAACGAGCAGTACTTC.

Only one count was recorded for this clone. Other nucleotide sequences from this sample produce the same CDR3. The chain employs TRBV5-1 and TRBJ2-7; D is unclear. This CDR3 comprises 13 residues. Between the trimmed V and J ends, which lost 1 base and 2 bases, there was a span of 7 bases. CDR1 is SGHRS, CDR2 YFSETQ, per germline. CDR3 protein: CASSLTSTYEQYF. Written as DNA, the CDR3 is TGCGCCAGCAGCTTGACCTCGACCTACGAGCAGTACTTC.

This rearrangement joins TRBV7-8 to TRBJ2-1; 8 nucleotides match TRBD2. The CDR3 sequence is 16 residues long. Germline V gene sequence: CDR1 SGHVS, CDR2 FQNEAQ. The V and J ends lost 5 bases and 7 bases, in that order; junction bases with no gene match: 13. CDR3 region: CASSPPHREGRNEQFF. In DNA form, the CDR3 reads TGTGCCAGCAGCCCACCCCACCGGGAGGGCCGAAATGAGCAGTTCTTC.